Here is one TCR beta chain with its context. The data were taken from a study of CD8 T cells in Susac syndrome. Reverse transcription of roughly 0.45 to 1 ug RNA was performed with random hexamers. TCRdb redid the calling of the immunoSEQ multiplex PCR reads with MiXCR, one entry per CDR3 protein. The profile covers 230,000 or so distinct CDR3 sequences, with 95% appearing a single time and about 0.088% taken by the ten largest. Germline V CDR1 and CDR2: SNHLY, FYNNEI. The CDR3 sequence is 13 residues long. V was shortened by 7 bases and J by 0 bases, with 10 bases between the two germline ends. The chain joins TRBV2 to TRBJ2-7; the D gene is possibly TRBD1 (7 bases). The sample comprised CD4+ T cells from PBMCs. This receptor was taken from a human donor with multiple sclerosis. The CDR3 loop reads CASMRDSSYEQYF. The CDR3 bases are TGTGCCAGCATGCGGGACAGCTCCTACGAGCAGTACTTC.